The clone carrying this T cell receptor (beta chain) was seen at least ten times. The V gene's germline CDR1 is MNHEY and CDR2 SVGEGT. V gave up 6 bases and J gave up 5 bases; unmatched junction bases: 11. CDR3 size: 17 residues. This record belongs to a study of T cells in Graves' hyperthyroidism and ophthalmopathy. The study based diagnoses on clinical symptoms, serum thyroxine and TRAb, thyroid ultrasound and orbital computed tomography. Amplification of TCR beta CDR3 regions was performed using RNA transcripts as template. Carried out on the TCR CDR3, a first-round RT-PCR used the HTBI primer set. TCRdb re-analysed the multiplex PCR reads in MiXCR, keeping a single row per CDR3 protein. The sample yields some 500,000 distinct CDR3 sequences, 15% to 20% seen once.

The chain uses TRBV6-2 or TRBV6-3 and TRBJ2-5; the match to TRBD2 covers 14 bases. This TCR derives from a young woman with Graves' ophthalmopathy. Specimen: blood. The CDR3 DNA is TGTGCCAGCAGCCGATGGGGACTAGCGGGAGCGTGGGAGACCCAGTACTTC. It encodes CASSRWGLAGAWETQYF.